Listed here are 2 T cell receptor beta chains from one sample, sequenced in a study of cytomegalovirus exposure and HLA in healthy donors. PCR primers comprised 60 Vbeta and 13 Jbeta primers. TCRdb's copy holds only in-frame clones and misses some; the assay was immunoSEQ multiplex PCR. Of about 140,000 clones in the sample, about 80% were seen once. Sequenced sample: PBMCs. The receptors originated from a middle-aged woman in good health and CMV-seronegative.

This chain links TRBV18 with TRBJ1-2; possibly TRBD1 for D (5 bases). Per germline, CDR1 KGHSH and CDR2 LQKENI. Trimming removed 0 bases from V and 5 bases from J, with 13 bases in between. The CDR3 consists of 15 residues. The CDR3: CASSPPGRDIYGYTF. The CDR3 bases are TGTGCCAGCTCACCACCCGGCAGGGATATTTATGGCTACACCTTC.

Regarding this clone: A read error may produce the germline difference seen at one junction end. V is TRBV11-3 and J is TRBJ2-1; tentative D call: TRBD2 (6 bases). CDR1 SGHNT and CDR2 YENEEA come from the germline V gene. This CDR3 is 12 amino acids long. For the CDR3, the DNA is TGTGCCAGCAGCTTAGAGGGGGGTGAGCAGCTCTTC. Protein product: CASSLEGGEQLF.